This is a list of T cell receptor beta chains from one sample in a study of blood T cell repertoires in COVID-19. Method: immunoSEQ multiplex PCR; TCRdb's copy keeps in-frame clones and lacks some. The data hold 100,000 or so clones, with 75% to 95% observed a single time. Sequences were obtained from peripheral blood. These receptors all stem from a man younger than 35 with acute or convalescent COVID-19. CDR3s include the opening cysteine and the closing phenylalanine or tryptophan. Each record gives: D gene, clone size, V gene, J gene, CDR3 protein, CDR3 DNA. D genes are given only for firm matches. Size values are once, few and many counts, or a class for expanded clones, and some rows have none.

NA	NA	TRBV30	TRBJ2-7	CAWSDTGKGSYEQYF	TGTGCCTGGAGCGACACAGGGAAGGGGTCCTACGAGCAGTACTTC
NA	NA	TRBV5-6	TRBJ2-7	CASGDGGGLYEQYF	TGTGCCAGCGGCGACGGCGGGGGCCTATACGAGCAGTACTTC
NA	few	TRBV6-4	TRBJ2-2	CASSEAPNTGELFF	TGTGCCAGCAGTGAAGCTCCGAACACCGGGGAGCTGTTTTTT
NA	once	TRBV11-3	TRBJ2-1	CASSLHNNEQFF	TGTGCCAGCAGCTTACACAACAATGAGCAGTTCTTC
TRBD2	NA	TRBV5-4	TRBJ2-7	CASSSGTSIDEQYF	TGTGCCAGCAGCTCCGGGACTAGCATCGACGAGCAGTACTTC
NA	NA	TRBV19	TRBJ1-5	CASTLIESNQPQHF	TGTGCCAGTACCCTTATCGAGAGCAATCAGCCCCAGCATTTT
NA	NA	TRBV5-1	TRBJ2-5	CASSLIPGFSETQYF	TGCGCCAGCAGCTTGATACCGGGTTTCAGCGAGACCCAGTACTTC
TRBD1	NA	TRBV6-4	TRBJ2-2	CASSEHSGGTGELFF	TGTGCCAGCAGTGAACACTCAGGGGGCACCGGGGAGCTGTTTTTT
TRBD2	NA	TRBV5-1	TRBJ2-2	CASSLLSGGRELFF	TGCGCCAGCAGCTTGCTTAGCGGGGGCCGGGAGCTGTTTTTT
TRBD1	once	TRBV19	TRBJ1-1	CASSIGTGVNTEAFF	TGTGCCAGTAGTATAGGGACAGGGGTGAACACTGAAGCTTTCTTT
TRBD2	NA	TRBV27	TRBJ2-7	CASSFLTSSYEQYF	TGTGCCAGCAGTTTTCTGACTAGCTCTTACGAGCAGTACTTC
NA	NA	TRBV6-5	TRBJ1-1	CASSYVGGRASEAFF	TGTGCCAGCAGTTACGTAGGCGGCAGGGCATCTGAAGCTTTCTTT
TRBD1	NA	TRBV24-1	TRBJ2-1	CATSPGQVSSYNEQFF	TGTGCCACCAGCCCCGGACAGGTGAGTTCCTACAATGAGCAGTTCTTC
NA	NA	TRBV5-1	TRBJ2-2	CASSDRTENTGELFF	TGCGCCAGCAGTGATAGGACAGAGAACACCGGGGAGCTGTTTTTT
NA	NA	TRBV19	TRBJ1-4	CASSMGHLEKLFF	TGTGCCAGTAGTATGGGACATTTAGAAAAACTGTTTTTT
NA	NA	TRBV10-1	TRBJ1-4	CASSETGGSGEKLFF	TGCGCCAGCAGTGAGACGGGGGGGAGTGGTGAAAAACTGTTTTTT
TRBD1	NA	TRBV6-6	TRBJ2-7	CATRPGTGGRSYEQYF	TGTGCCACCCGTCCCGGGACAGGGGGCAGGTCCTACGAGCAGTACTTC
TRBD1	NA	TRBV19	TRBJ1-4	CASTIPGQGTEKLFF	TGTGCCAGTACTATTCCGGGACAGGGGACTGAAAAACTGTTTTTT
TRBD2	few	TRBV3-1/TRBV3-2	TRBJ2-3	CASSQDQGPAGVEKQYF	TGTGCCAGCAGCCAAGATCAGGGCCCTGCGGGAGTTGAAAAGCAGTATTTT
NA	NA	TRBV5-1	TRBJ2-7	CASSLFDTATSPEQYF	TGCGCCAGCAGCTTGTTTGATACAGCCACCTCTCCCGAGCAGTACTTC
NA	NA	TRBV6-5	TRBJ1-2	CASNPAGAGGYTF	TGTGCCAGCAATCCTGCAGGGGCGGGTGGCTACACCTTC
NA	once	TRBV12-3/TRBV12-4	TRBJ1-1	CASSSYTEAFF	TGTGCCAGCAGTTCATACACTGAAGCTTTCTTT
NA	few	TRBV3-1/TRBV3-2	TRBJ2-5	CASSLLGVETQYF	TGTGCCAGCAGCCTACTCGGGGTGGAGACCCAGTACTTC
TRBD1	NA	TRBV7-9	TRBJ2-7	CASSLGQGIPYEQYF	TGTGCCAGCAGCCTAGGACAGGGCATTCCCTACGAGCAGTACTTC
NA	NA	TRBV3-1/TRBV3-2	TRBJ2-2	CASSLDSRRPGELFF	TGTGCCAGCAGCCTCGACAGCCGAAGGCCCGGGGAGCTGTTTTTT
TRBD1	NA	TRBV5-6	TRBJ1-2	CASSSDRGNYGYTF	TGTGCCAGCAGCTCGGACAGGGGCAACTATGGCTACACCTTC
NA	NA	TRBV5-4	TRBJ1-6	CASSLDRPESPLHF	TGTGCCAGCAGCTTGGACAGGCCGGAATCACCCCTCCACTTT
TRBD2	NA	TRBV7-2	TRBJ2-5	CASSGGSGRMETQYF	TGTGCCAGCAGCGGGGGTAGCGGGAGAATGGAGACCCAGTACTTC
TRBD1	NA	TRBV30	TRBJ1-4	CACNRGLGEKLFF	TGTGCCTGTAACAGGGGGCTGGGTGAAAAACTGTTTTTT
TRBD1	NA	TRBV27	TRBJ1-5	CASRPRTGAVYSNQPQHF	TGTGCCAGCAGGCCCCGGACAGGGGCGGTATATAGCAATCAGCCCCAGCATTTT
NA	NA	TRBV30	TRBJ1-5	CALSRRGNQPQHF	TGTGCCTTGAGTCGGAGGGGCAATCAGCCCCAGCATTTT
NA	NA	TRBV19	TRBJ1-1	CASSIQGWETEAFF	TGTGCCAGTAGTATACAGGGGTGGGAGACTGAAGCTTTCTTT
NA	NA	TRBV7-2	TRBJ2-1	CASSYPSLVFEQFF	TGTGCCAGCAGCTACCCCTCTTTAGTGTTTGAGCAGTTCTTC
NA	NA	TRBV5-1	TRBJ1-2	CASSLTSVENYGYTF	TGCGCCAGCAGCTTGACGTCCGTGGAGAACTATGGCTACACCTTC
NA	NA	TRBV14	TRBJ1-2	CASSRYPKTGFDDTNYGYTF	TGTGCCAGCAGCCGATACCCCAAGACAGGATTCGATGATACTAACTATGGCTACACCTTC
NA	few	TRBV9	TRBJ1-5	CASSVGQGPQPQHF	TGTGCCAGCAGCGTAGGTCAGGGGCCCCAGCCCCAGCATTTT
NA	NA	TRBV5-6	TRBJ1-1	CASRDTGMNTEAFF	TGTGCCAGCAGAGATACAGGGATGAACACTGAAGCTTTCTTT
NA	NA	TRBV19	TRBJ1-5	CASSAGSRALFNQPQHF	TGTGCCAGTAGTGCAGGGTCTAGAGCTCTCTTCAATCAGCCCCAGCATTTT
NA	NA	TRBV24-1	TRBJ1-4	CATSDPNQYEKLFF	TGTGCCACCAGTGATCCAAATCAGTATGAAAAACTGTTTTTT
NA	NA	TRBV19	TRBJ2-7	CASSPGHEQYF	TGTGCCAGTAGCCCGGGTCACGAGCAGTACTTC
NA	NA	TRBV6-5	TRBJ2-2	CASSYDRVLGGELFF	TGTGCCAGCAGTTATGATCGGGTTTTAGGCGGGGAGCTGTTTTTT
NA	NA	TRBV10-3	TRBJ1-1	CATIAVERNTEAFF	TGTGCCACCATAGCGGTAGAGAGGAACACTGAAGCTTTCTTT
NA	NA	TRBV5-1	TRBJ1-1	CASSLDRTNTEAFF	TGCGCCAGCAGCTTGGACAGAACGAACACTGAAGCTTTCTTT
TRBD2	NA	TRBV5-1	TRBJ2-7	CASNLDPTSDEQYF	TGCGCCAGCAACCTGGACCCGACTAGCGACGAGCAGTACTTC
NA	NA	TRBV27	TRBJ2-5	CASSLEGPQETQYF	TGTGCCAGCAGTTTAGAGGGCCCGCAAGAGACCCAGTACTTC
NA	once	TRBV10-3	TRBJ2-4	CAISEPGMKNIQYF	TGTGCCATCAGTGAGCCAGGGATGAAAAACATTCAGTACTTC
NA	NA	TRBV9	TRBJ2-3	CASSVAPRRSRGTDTQYF	TGTGCCAGCAGCGTAGCCCCCAGGAGGTCAAGGGGCACAGATACGCAGTATTTT
TRBD1	NA	TRBV6-6	TRBJ1-3	CASEDRGKGNTIYF	TGTGCCAGCGAGGACAGGGGGAAGGGAAACACCATATATTTT
NA	NA	TRBV19	TRBJ1-1	CASSPRDRSNTEAFF	TGTGCCAGTAGCCCTCGAGACAGGTCGAACACTGAAGCTTTCTTT
TRBD1	NA	TRBV5-6	TRBJ1-2	CASSLGDSAYGYTF	TGTGCCAGCAGCTTGGGGGACAGTGCCTATGGCTACACCTTC